A single T cell receptor beta chain is shown here with its context. TCRdb keeps only in-frame clones here, not all; method: immunoSEQ multiplex PCR. There are 100,000 to 150,000 clones in the sample; about 90% occur only once, and approximately 2.2% lies in the top ten. These data originate in a study of control samples from healthy donors and cancer patients. The CDR3 is made up of 14 amino acids. Deletions cut 2 bases from V and 4 bases from J, with 9 bases between. The germline V gene encodes CDR1 SGHTA and CDR2 FQGNSA. This sequence was found in a woman between 50 and 59 years old in good health. Source material: blood. The chain has TRBV7-2 and TRBJ1-5, with D unclear. CDR3 residues: CASSLLGRNQPQHF. The CDR3 DNA reads TGTGCCAGCAGCTTACTGGGCCGGAATCAGCCCCAGCATTTT.